Sequencing of this T cell receptor beta chain was carried out in a study of Graves' ophthalmopathy and Graves' hyperthyroidism. Study overall: Peripheral blood was collected at initial diagnosis, before any treatment.

Points from the study as a whole: The study's model predicted ophthalmopathy progression at about 64% sensitivity and approximately 72% specificity. Most expanded thyroid clonotypes above 0.001 frequency also appeared in blood.

Germline lookup yields CDR1 DFQATT and CDR2 SNEGSKA (reference sequence). The CDR3 length is 13 residues. V dropped 4 bases and J dropped 4; count of bases not matched to a gene: 3. A diagnosis was made from clinical symptoms together with serum thyroxine, TRAb, thyroid ultrasound and orbital computed tomography. Amplification of TCR beta CDR3 regions used RNA transcripts. The first round was an RT-PCR with HTBI primers, and the second round was a multiplex PCR. Using its own MiXCR run on the multiplex PCR reads, TCRdb lists one record per CDR3 protein. The repertoire holds about 740,000 distinct CDR3 sequences, with roughly two fifths as singletons. A remark on this clonotype: What it binds is unknown.

The chain recombines TRBV20-1 with TRBJ2-2; the match to TRBD1 covers 7 bases. The sequence was collected from an adult man with Graves' ophthalmopathy. The sample was peripheral blood. This CDR3 reads CSAKQGFTGELFF. CDR3 nucleotide sequence: TGCAGTGCTAAACAGGGGTTCACCGGGGAGCTGTTTTTT.